The following is a TCR beta chain sequence with its context. The entry originates in a study of blood T cell repertoires in COVID-19. Authors' analysis steps: How many nucleated cells were present was estimated from reference gene primer amplification. Clones were read by immunoSEQ multiplex PCR, and TCRdb kept only the in-frame ones, dropping some. V, J and clone size are taken as reported in that table, and D and trimming were inferred from the DNA itself. The sample has some 500,000 clones, roughly 90% seen once. The CDR3 extends over 14 amino acids. Looked up from germline, CDR1 is LNHDA and CDR2 is SQIVND (reference sequence). The ends were cut back, 4 bases at V and 0 bases at J, with 10 bases in the middle.

Sequenced input: PBMCs or T cells enriched from blood (not recorded which). The TCR sequence derives from a middle-aged woman who had recovered from COVID-19. The gene calls are TRBV19 and TRBJ2-7; tentative D call: TRBD1 (5 bases). CDR3 residues: CASSRQRDSYEQYF. Written as DNA, the CDR3 is TGTGCCAGTAGTAGACAGAGAGACTCCTACGAGCAGTACTTC.